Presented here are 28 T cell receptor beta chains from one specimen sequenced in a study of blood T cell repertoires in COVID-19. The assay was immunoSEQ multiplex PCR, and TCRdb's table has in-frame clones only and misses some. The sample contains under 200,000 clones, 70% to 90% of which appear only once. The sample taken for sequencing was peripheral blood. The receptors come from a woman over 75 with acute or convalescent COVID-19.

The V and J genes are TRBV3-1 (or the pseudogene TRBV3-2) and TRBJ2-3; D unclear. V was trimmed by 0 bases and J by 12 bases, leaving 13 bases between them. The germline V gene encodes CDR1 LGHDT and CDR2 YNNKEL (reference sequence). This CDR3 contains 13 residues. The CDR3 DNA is TGTGCCAGCAGCCAAGAAAGGCCTGCGGATCAGTATTTT. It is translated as CASSQERPADQYF.

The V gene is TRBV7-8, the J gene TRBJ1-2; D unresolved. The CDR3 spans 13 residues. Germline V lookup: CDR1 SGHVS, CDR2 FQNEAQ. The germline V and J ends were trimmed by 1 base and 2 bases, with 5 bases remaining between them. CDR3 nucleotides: TGTGCCAGCAGCTTAGGTCCAAACTATGGCTACACCTTC. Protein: CASSLGPNYGYTF. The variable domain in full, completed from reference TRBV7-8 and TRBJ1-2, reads GAGVSQSPRYKVAKRGQDVALRCDPISGHVSLFWYQQALGQGPEFLTYFQNEAQLDKSGLPSDRFFAERPEGSVSTLKIQRTQQEDSAVYLCASSLGPNYGYTFGSGTRLTVV.

The CDR3 loop reads CASSRMTTLKREFNNEQFF. Here the CDR3 DNA reads TGTGCCAGCAGCCGGATGACTACATTAAAGCGGGAGTTTAACAATGAGCAGTTCTTC. The J gene is TRBJ2-1, the V gene TRBV3-1 (or the pseudogene TRBV3-2), with 8 bases matching TRBD2. Trimming removed 4 bases from V and 5 bases from J; junction bases left unmatched: 19. Germline CDR1 and CDR2: LGHDT and YNNKEL (reference sequence). The CDR3 sequence is 19 residues long.

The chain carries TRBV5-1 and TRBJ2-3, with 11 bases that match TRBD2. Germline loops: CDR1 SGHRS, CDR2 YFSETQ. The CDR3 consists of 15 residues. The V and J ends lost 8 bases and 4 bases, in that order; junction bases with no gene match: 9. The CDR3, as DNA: TGCGCCAGTGACCTAGCGGGAGGAAGTCCAGATACGCAGTATTTT. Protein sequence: CASDLAGGSPDTQYF.

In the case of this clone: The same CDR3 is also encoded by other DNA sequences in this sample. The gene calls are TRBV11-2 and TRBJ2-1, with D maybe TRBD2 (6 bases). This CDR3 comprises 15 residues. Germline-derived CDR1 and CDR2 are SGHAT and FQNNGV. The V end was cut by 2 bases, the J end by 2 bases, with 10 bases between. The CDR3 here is CASSLILAAYNEQFF. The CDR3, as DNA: TGTGCCAGCAGCTTAATACTAGCTGCCTACAATGAGCAGTTCTTC.

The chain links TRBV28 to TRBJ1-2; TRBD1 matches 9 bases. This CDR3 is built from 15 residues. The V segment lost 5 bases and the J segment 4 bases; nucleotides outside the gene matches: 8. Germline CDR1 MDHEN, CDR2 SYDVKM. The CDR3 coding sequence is TGTGCCAGCAGTAAACCGGGACAGGGAACCTATGGCTACACCTTC. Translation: CASSKPGQGTYGYTF.

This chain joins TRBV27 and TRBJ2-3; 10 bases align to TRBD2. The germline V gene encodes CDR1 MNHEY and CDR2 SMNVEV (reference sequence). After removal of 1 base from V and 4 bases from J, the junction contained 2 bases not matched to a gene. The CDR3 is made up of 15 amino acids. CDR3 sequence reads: CASSLWLAGADTQYF. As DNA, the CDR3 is TGTGCCAGCAGTTTATGGCTAGCGGGGGCAGATACGCAGTATTTT.

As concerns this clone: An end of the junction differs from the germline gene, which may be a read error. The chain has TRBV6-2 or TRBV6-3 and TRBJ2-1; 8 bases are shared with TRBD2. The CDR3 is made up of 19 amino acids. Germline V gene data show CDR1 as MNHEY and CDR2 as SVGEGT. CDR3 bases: TGTGCCAGCAGTTACTCGCCCCCAAACCCCAGCGGGAGCCCGAATGTGCAGTTCTTC. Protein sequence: CASSYSPPNPSGSPNVQFF.

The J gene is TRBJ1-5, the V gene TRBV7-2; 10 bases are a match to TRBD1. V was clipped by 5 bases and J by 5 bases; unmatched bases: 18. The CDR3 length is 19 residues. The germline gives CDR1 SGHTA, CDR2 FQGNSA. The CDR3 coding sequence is TGTGCCAGCAGCGAGGGACAGGGGAAAATGAGGGGGTTCGATCAGCCCCAGCATTTT. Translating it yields CASSEGQGKMRGFDQPQHF.

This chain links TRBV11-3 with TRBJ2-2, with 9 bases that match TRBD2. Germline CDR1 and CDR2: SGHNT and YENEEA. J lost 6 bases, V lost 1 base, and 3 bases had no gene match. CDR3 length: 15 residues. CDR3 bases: TGTGCCAGCAGCTTAGTAGCGGGAGTGGCCGGGGAGCTGTTTTTT. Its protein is CASSLVAGVAGELFF.

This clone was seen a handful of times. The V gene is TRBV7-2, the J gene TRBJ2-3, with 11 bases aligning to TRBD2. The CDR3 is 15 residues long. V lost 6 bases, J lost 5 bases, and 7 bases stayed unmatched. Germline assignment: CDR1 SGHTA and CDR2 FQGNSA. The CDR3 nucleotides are TGTGCCAGCAGATTTAGCGGGAGGGCGGGAGATACGCAGTATTTT. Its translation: CASRFSGRAGDTQYF.

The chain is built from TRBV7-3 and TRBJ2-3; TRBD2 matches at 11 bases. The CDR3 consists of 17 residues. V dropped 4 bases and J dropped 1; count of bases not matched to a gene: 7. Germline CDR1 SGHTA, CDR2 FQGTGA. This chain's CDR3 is CASSSFSGRARTDTQYF. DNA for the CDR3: TGTGCCAGCAGCTCGTTTAGCGGGAGGGCCCGCACAGATACGCAGTATTTT.

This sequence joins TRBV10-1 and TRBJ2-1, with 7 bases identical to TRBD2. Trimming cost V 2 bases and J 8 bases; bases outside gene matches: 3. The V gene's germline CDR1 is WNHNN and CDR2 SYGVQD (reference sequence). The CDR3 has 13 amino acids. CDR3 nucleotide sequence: TGCGCCAGCAGTGAGACTAGCGACCATGAGCAGTTCTTC. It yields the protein CASSETSDHEQFF.

The CDR3 is CASSFSGRAYGEQFF. CDR3 nucleotides: TGTGCCAGCAGCTTTAGCGGGAGGGCCTATGGTGAGCAGTTCTTC. The V call is TRBV7-2, the J call TRBJ2-1, with 11 bases lining up with TRBD2. The CDR3 runs to 15 residues. The germline V gene encodes CDR1 SGHTA and CDR2 FQGNSA. Trimming took 3 bases from V and 9 from J; bases not matched to a gene: 7.

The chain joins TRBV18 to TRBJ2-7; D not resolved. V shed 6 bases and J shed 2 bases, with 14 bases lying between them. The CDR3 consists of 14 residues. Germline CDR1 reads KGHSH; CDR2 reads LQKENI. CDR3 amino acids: CASSYQDLTYEQYF. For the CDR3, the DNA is TGTGCCAGCTCGTATCAGGATCTGACCTACGAGCAGTACTTC.

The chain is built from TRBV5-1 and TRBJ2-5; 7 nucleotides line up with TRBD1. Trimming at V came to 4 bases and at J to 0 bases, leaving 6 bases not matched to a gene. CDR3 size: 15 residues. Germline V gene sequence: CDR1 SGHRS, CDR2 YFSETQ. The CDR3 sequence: CASSAFTGDQETQYF. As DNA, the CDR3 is TGCGCCAGCAGCGCCTTTACAGGGGACCAAGAGACCCAGTACTTC.

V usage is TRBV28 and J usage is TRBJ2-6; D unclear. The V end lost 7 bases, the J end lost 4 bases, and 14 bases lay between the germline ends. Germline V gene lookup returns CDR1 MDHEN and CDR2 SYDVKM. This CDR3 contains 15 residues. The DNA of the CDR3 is TGTGCCAGCACTTTCACTGGTTTGGGGGCCAACGTCCTGACTTTC. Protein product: CASTFTGLGANVLTF.

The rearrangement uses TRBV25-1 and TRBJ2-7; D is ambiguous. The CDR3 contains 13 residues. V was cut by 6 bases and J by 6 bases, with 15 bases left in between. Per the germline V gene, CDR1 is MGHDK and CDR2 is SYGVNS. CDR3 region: CASRTPWLGEQYF. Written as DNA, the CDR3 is TGTGCCAGCAGGACTCCTTGGCTGGGCGAGCAGTACTTC.

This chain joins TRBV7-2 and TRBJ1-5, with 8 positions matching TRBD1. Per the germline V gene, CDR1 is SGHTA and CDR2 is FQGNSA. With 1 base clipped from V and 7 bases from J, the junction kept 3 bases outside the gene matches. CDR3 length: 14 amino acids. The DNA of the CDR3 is TGTGCCAGCAGCTTAGTGGGACAGGACCAGCCCCAGCATTTT. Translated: CASSLVGQDQPQHF.

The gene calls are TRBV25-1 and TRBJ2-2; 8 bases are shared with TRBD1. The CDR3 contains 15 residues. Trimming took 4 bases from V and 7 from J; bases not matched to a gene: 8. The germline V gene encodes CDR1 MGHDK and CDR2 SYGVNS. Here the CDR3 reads CASSALTGAFGELFF. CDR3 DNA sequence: TGTGCCAGCAGTGCCCTGACAGGGGCTTTCGGGGAGCTGTTTTTT.

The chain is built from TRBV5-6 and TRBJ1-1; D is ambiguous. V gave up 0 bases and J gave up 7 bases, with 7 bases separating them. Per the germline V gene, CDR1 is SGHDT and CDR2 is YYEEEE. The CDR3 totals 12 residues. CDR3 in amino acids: CASSLVEHEAFF. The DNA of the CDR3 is TGTGCCAGCAGCTTGGTCGAGCATGAAGCTTTCTTT.

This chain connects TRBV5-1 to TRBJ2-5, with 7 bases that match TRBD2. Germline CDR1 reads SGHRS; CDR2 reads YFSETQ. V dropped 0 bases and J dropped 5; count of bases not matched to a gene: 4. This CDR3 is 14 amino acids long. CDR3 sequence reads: CASSLGGSEETQYF. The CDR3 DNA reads TGCGCCAGCAGCTTGGGCGGGAGCGAGGAGACCCAGTACTTC.

DNA for the CDR3: TGTGCCAGCAGCTACAGGGGCTACTCTGGAAACACCATATATTTT. This codes for CASSYRGYSGNTIYF. The gene calls are TRBV7-2 and TRBJ1-3; the match to TRBD1 covers 7 bases. The CDR3 sequence is 15 residues long. V lost 4 bases to trimming and J lost 0 bases; unmatched junction nucleotides: 3. Germline lookup yields CDR1 SGHTA and CDR2 FQGNSA. The variable domain in full, with the rest retrieved from reference TRBV7-2 and TRBJ1-3, is GAGVSQSPSNKVTEKGKDVELRCDPISGHTALYWYRQSLGQGLEFLIYFQGNSAPDKSGLPSDRFSAERTGGSVSTLTIQRTQQEDSAVYLCASSYRGYSGNTIYFGEGSWLTVV.

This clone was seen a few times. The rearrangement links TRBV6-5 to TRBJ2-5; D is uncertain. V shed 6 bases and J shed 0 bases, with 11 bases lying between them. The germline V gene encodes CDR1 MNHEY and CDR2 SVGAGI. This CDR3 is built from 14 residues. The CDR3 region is CASSRQAHQETQYF. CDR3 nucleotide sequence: TGTGCCAGCAGCCGGCAGGCGCACCAAGAGACCCAGTACTTC.

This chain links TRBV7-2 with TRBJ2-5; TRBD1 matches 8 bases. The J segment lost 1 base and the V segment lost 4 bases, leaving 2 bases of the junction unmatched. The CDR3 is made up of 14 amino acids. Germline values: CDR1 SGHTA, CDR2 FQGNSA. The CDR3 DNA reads TGTGCCAGCAGCTCACAGGGGGTCCAAGAGACCCAGTACTTC. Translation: CASSSQGVQETQYF.

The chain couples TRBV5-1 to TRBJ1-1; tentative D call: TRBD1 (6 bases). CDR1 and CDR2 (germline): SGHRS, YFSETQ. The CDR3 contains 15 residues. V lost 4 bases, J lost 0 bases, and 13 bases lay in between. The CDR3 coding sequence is TGCGCCAGCAGCCTGGACAGAGTTTTGAACACTGAAGCTTTCTTT. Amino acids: CASSLDRVLNTEAFF.

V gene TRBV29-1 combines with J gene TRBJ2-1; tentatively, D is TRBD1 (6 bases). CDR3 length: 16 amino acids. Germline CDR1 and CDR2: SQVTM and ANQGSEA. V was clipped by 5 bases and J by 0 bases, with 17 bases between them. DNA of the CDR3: TGCAGCGTTCCAGGAACAGGGAGTTCCTCCTACAATGAGCAGTTCTTC. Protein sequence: CSVPGTGSSSYNEQFF.

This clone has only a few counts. CDR3 DNA sequence: TGTGCCAGCAGCTTAGATGGGACTTATGGCTACACCTTC. Translating gives CASSLDGTYGYTF. This sequence joins TRBV7-9 and TRBJ1-2, with D maybe TRBD1 (5 bases). V shed 1 base and J shed 5 bases, with 8 bases lying between them. Germline lookup yields CDR1 SEHNR and CDR2 FQNEAQ (reference sequence). This CDR3 has 13 amino acids.